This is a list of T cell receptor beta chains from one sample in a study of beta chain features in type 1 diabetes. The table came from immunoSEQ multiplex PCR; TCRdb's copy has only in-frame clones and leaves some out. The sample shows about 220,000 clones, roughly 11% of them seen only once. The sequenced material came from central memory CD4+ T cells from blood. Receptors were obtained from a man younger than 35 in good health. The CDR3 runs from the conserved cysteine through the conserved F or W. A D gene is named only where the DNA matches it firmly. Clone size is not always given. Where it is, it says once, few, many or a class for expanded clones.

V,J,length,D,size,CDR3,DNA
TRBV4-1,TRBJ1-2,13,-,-,CASSRNTNYGYTF,TGCGCCAGCAGCCGGAATACTAACTATGGCTACACCTTC
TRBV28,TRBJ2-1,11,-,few,CASQLYNEQFF,TGTGCCAGCCAACTATACAATGAGCAGTTCTTC
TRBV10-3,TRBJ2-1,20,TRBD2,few,CAITAGRGLAGPRGDNEQFF,TGTGCCATCACCGCGGGTCGGGGGCTAGCGGGACCGCGGGGCGACAATGAGCAGTTCTTC
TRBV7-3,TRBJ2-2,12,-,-,CASSADTGELFF,TGTGCCAGCAGCGCGGACACCGGGGAGCTGTTTTTT
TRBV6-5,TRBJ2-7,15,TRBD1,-,CASSSDRGRPYEQYF,TGTGCCAGCAGCTCTGACAGGGGGCGACCCTACGAGCAGTACTTC
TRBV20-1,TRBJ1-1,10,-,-,CSARASQAFF,TGCAGTGCCCGGGCGAGTCAAGCTTTCTTT
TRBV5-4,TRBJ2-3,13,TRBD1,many,CASSPGGVDTQYF,TGTGCCAGCAGCCCAGGGGGCGTAGATACGCAGTATTTT
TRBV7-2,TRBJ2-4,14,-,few,CASSLGQIVDIQYF,TGTGCCAGCAGCCTTGGACAGATTGTGGACATTCAGTACTTC
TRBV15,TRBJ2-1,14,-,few,CATSLTGTYNEQFF,TGTGCCACCAGCTTGACGGGCACCTACAATGAGCAGTTCTTC
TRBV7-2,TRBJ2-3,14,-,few,CASSSWTSTDTQYF,TGTGCCAGCAGCTCTTGGACTAGCACAGATACGCAGTATTTT
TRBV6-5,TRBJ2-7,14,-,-,CASRVDLQGYEQYF,TGTGCCAGCAGAGTCGACTTACAGGGATACGAGCAGTACTTC
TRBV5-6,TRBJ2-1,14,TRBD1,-,CASIRQGRYNEQFF,TGTGCCAGCATAAGACAGGGGCGCTACAATGAGCAGTTCTTC